One and the same sample provided the 17 T cell receptor beta chains below, sequenced in a study of blood T cell repertoires in COVID-19 (dated by TCRdb to the early 2020s). The library was generated by the immunoSEQ multiplex PCR assay. Entries here come from immuneACCESS through TCRdb and include only in-frame sequences with V and J called. Some clones fail to appear in such tables; in the studies checked, an unresolved V gene covers under half of the shortfall, and the cause of the remainder is unknown. The sample table records around 16,000 clones; 70% to 90% of these occur just once. Together, the top ten hold around 48% of the sample. The sample taken for sequencing was peripheral blood. Receptor source: a human donor in a cohort sampled during active COVID-19.

The chain has TRBV6-5 and TRBJ2-6; D ambiguous. With 4 bases removed from V and 4 bases from J, the gap between germline ends came to 8 bases. Germline V lookup: CDR1 MNHEY, CDR2 SVGAGI. The CDR3 loop spans 14 amino acids. CDR3 coding DNA: TGTGCCAGCAGTTTGCAGATCGGGGCCAACGTCCTGACTTTC. This translates into CASSLQIGANVLTF.

The DNA of the CDR3 is TGTGCCAGCTCACCAATGCGGGACAGGGGGCAGAACGAGCAGTACTTC. This sequence encodes CASSPMRDRGQNEQYF. The chain combines TRBV18 with TRBJ2-7, with 12 bases fitting TRBD1. J lost 5 bases, V lost 2 bases, and 7 bases had no gene match. The CDR3 runs to 16 residues. Per the germline V gene, CDR1 is KGHSH and CDR2 is LQKENI.

The gene calls are TRBV18 and TRBJ1-1; D is ambiguous. V was clipped by 1 base and J by 1 base, with 10 bases between them. The germline V gene encodes CDR1 KGHSH and CDR2 LQKENI. This CDR3 has 15 residues. CDR3 amino acids: CASSPQAQTNTEAFF. The CDR3 nucleotides read TGTGCCAGCTCACCACAAGCACAGACGAACACTGAAGCTTTCTTT. Combining the CDR3 with reference TRBV18 and TRBJ1-1 gives the whole variable domain NAGVMQNPRHLVRRRGQEARLRCSPMKGHSHVYWYRQLPEEGLKFMVYLQKENIIDESGMPKERFSAEFPKEGPSILRIQQVVRGDSAAYFCASSPQAQTNTEAFFGQGTRLTVV.

The chain links TRBV28 to TRBJ1-5; 7 bases match TRBD1. V dropped 4 bases and J dropped 5; count of bases not matched to a gene: 8. CDR1 MDHEN and CDR2 SYDVKM come from the germline V gene. This CDR3 region has 15 residues. In DNA form, the CDR3 reads TGTGCCAGCAGTTCTCCGACAGGGTGGGATCAGCCCCAGCATTTT. The encoded protein is CASSSPTGWDQPQHF.

This chain joins TRBV7-8 and TRBJ2-5; 13 positions agree with TRBD2. The CDR3 contains 16 residues. V shed 5 bases and J 2 bases; nucleotides not matched to a gene: 5. CDR1 and CDR2 from the germline V gene are SGHVS and FQNEAQ. CDR3 bases: TGTGCCAGCAGCGCCCAGACTAGCGGGGGGCAAGAGACCCAGTACTTC. This translates into CASSAQTSGGQETQYF.

The rearrangement links TRBV30 to TRBJ2-7; TRBD1 aligns across 12 bases. Germline CDR1 reads GTSNPN; CDR2 reads SVGIG (reference sequence). This CDR3 contains 14 residues. J was trimmed by 6 bases and V by 4 bases; bases with no gene match: 7. CDR3 DNA sequence: TGTGCCTGGAACCGGGACAGGGGGCAGATCGAGCAGTACTTC. Its translation is CAWNRDRGQIEQYF. Complete variable domain (other parts from reference TRBV30 and TRBJ2-7): SQTIHQWPATLVQPVGSPLSLECTVEGTSNPNLYWYRQAAGRGLQLLFYSVGIGQISSEVPQNLSASRPQDRQFILSSKKLLLSDSGFYLCAWNRDRGQIEQYFGPGTRLTVT.

The rearrangement joins TRBV7-3 to TRBJ2-5, with TRBD1 matching over 7 bases. CDR3 length: 14 residues. CDR1 and CDR2 from the germline V gene are SGHTA and FQGTGA. V gave up 4 bases and J gave up 1 base; unmatched junction bases: 3. The CDR3 DNA reads as TGTGCCAGCAGCTCCCGGGACAGCCAAGAGACCCAGTACTTC. This sequence encodes CASSSRDSQETQYF.

The V gene is TRBV5-1, the J gene TRBJ1-2; 11 bases align to TRBD1. J gave up 4 bases and V 7 bases, and 0 bases lay outside the gene matches. Germline CDR1 is SGHRS and CDR2 is YFSETQ. The CDR3 sequence is 12 residues long. The CDR3 sequence is CASGQGAYGYTF. The CDR3 region has the DNA TGCGCCAGCGGACAGGGGGCCTATGGCTACACCTTC.

This CDR3 reads CASRRDRESPLHF. The CDR3 nucleotides are TGTGCCAGCAGGCGGGACAGGGAATCACCCCTCCACTTT. The chain employs TRBV2 and TRBJ1-6; TRBD1 matches at 9 bases. The CDR3 consists of 13 residues. V trimming: 6 bases; J trimming: 10 bases; junction bases outside the gene matches: 4. The germline V gene has CDR1 SNHLY and CDR2 FYNNEI.

This clone was recorded once. The chain has TRBV5-8 and TRBJ1-1, with D perhaps TRBD1 (5 bases). The CDR3 has 15 residues. V was trimmed by 4 bases and J by 1 base, leaving 14 bases between them. Germline CDR1 reads SGHTS; CDR2 reads YDEGEE. CDR3 residues: CASSPGQGWNTEAFF. CDR3 DNA sequence: TGTGCCAGCAGCCCCGGGCAGGGATGGAACACTGAAGCTTTCTTT.

V is TRBV5-1 and J is TRBJ1-4; 7 bases fit TRBD1. The trim removed 4 bases at V and 6 bases at J, leaving 6 bases unmatched. The length of the CDR3 is 14 residues. Per the germline V gene, CDR1 is SGHRS and CDR2 is YFSETQ. The CDR3 protein is CASSTGQSHEKLFF. Written as DNA, the CDR3 is TGCGCCAGCAGCACGGGACAGAGTCATGAAAAACTGTTTTTT.

This clone was seen a single time. J is TRBJ2-7 and V is TRBV2; TRBD1 might be the D (5 bases). The CDR3 consists of 11 residues. V was pared by 4 bases and J by 6 bases, with 7 bases between. CDR1 is SNHLY and CDR2 is FYNNEI in the germline V gene. In DNA, the CDR3 is TGTGCCAGCAGTGGACAGCTCGAGCAGTACTTC. Protein product: CASSGQLEQYF.

V and J are TRBV19 and TRBJ1-2; no reliable D call. V lost 0 bases and J 0 bases, leaving 5 bases between the germline ends. In germline, CDR1 is LNHDA, CDR2 SQIVND (reference sequence). CDR3 length: 14 amino acids. The CDR3 sequence: CASSIDPTNYGYTF. CDR3 sequence (DNA): TGTGCCAGTAGTATAGATCCCACTAACTATGGCTACACCTTC.

The rearrangement uses TRBV5-1 and TRBJ2-5; 11 bases are a match to TRBD2. Germline-derived CDR1 and CDR2 are SGHRS and YFSETQ. Trimming took 0 bases from V and 1 from J; bases not matched to a gene: 2. The CDR3 is 16 amino acids. The CDR3 sequence is CASSLVLAGGQETQYF. The CDR3, as DNA: TGCGCCAGCAGCTTGGTCCTAGCGGGGGGCCAAGAGACCCAGTACTTC.

This clone was found once. The rearrangement uses TRBV20-1 and TRBJ2-1; D unresolved. V gave up 6 bases and J gave up 4 bases, with 4 bases separating them. CDR3 size: 10 residues. CDR1 DFQATT and CDR2 SNEGSKA come from the germline V gene (reference sequence). The DNA for the CDR3 is TGCAGTGCAGCATACAATGAGCAGTTCTTC. The encoded protein is CSAAYNEQFF.

The rearrangement joins TRBV13 to TRBJ2-5; TRBD2 matches at 12 bases. V was clipped by 5 bases and J by 4 bases; unmatched bases: 11. The CDR3 covers 17 residues. Germline V lookup: CDR1 PRHDT, CDR2 FYEKMQ (reference sequence). The CDR3 loop reads CASSILSTSGGSETQYF. The CDR3 DNA follows: TGTGCCAGCAGCATCCTCTCGACTAGCGGGGGTTCAGAGACCCAGTACTTC.

The J gene is TRBJ1-2, the V gene TRBV6-6, with TRBD1 identical over 7 bases. CDR1 is MNHNY and CDR2 is SVGAGI in the germline V gene (reference sequence). The CDR3 runs to 13 residues. Germline trimming cut 7 bases from V and 3 bases from J; bases unmatched to any gene: 5. For the CDR3, the DNA is TGTGCCAGCATTTTCGACAGGGACTATGGCTACACCTTC. Translated: CASIFDRDYGYTF.